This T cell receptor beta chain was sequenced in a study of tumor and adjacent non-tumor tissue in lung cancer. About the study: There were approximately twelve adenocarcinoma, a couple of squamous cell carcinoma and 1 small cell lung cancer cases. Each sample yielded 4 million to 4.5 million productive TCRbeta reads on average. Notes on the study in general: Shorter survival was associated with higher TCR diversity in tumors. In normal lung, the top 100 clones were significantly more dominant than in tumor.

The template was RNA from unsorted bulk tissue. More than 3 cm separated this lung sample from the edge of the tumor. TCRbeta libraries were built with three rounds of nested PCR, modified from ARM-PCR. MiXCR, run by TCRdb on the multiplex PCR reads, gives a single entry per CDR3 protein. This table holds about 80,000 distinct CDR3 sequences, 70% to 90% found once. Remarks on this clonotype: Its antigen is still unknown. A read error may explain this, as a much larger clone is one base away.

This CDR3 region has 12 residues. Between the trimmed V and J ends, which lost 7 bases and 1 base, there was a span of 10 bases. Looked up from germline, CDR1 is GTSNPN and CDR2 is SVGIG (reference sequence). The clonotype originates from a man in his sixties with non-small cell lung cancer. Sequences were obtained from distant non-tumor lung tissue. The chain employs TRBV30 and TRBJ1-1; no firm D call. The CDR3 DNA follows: TGTGCCTTTCTCGGGAGGAACACTGAAGCTTTCTTT. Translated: CAFLGRNTEAFF.